This record covers a single T cell receptor (beta chain). Its recognized antigen is unknown. Base quality data are lacking; no much larger clone is found one base away. This entry comes from a study of blood T cells in healthy people across ages (dated by TCRdb to about 2015). About the study as a whole: In model experiments, roughly one uniquely barcoded TCR beta cDNA molecule per two T cells was captured by template switching. Using deep sequencing normalized with unique cDNA molecular identifiers, the study measured how TCR beta repertoire diversity changes with age. Four age groups were formed from the donors: young (average around 15 years), middle-aged (just under 40), aged (roughly 59) and long-lived (around 80). Using the same blood draw, the study looked at two additional independent replicas of 1 million unique cDNA reads for two donors, one aged 18 to 30 and the other aged 80 or older.

Broad study findings and their caveats: The CMV infection status of donors was not known, potentially confounding age-related changes in expanded clonotypes. Compared with the aged group, the long-lived group had more naive CD4+ T cells, fewer expanded clones and increased TCR diversity, a pattern suggesting age selection. A strong correlation was found between observed TCR beta diversity and the percentage of naive T cells measured by flow cytometry. Observed TCR beta diversity per million T cells fell roughly linearly with age, and a significant reduction was already apparent by age around 40. Estimates of total diversity from one million sequenced T cells were regarded as lower bounds and underestimates. Because profiling used bulk unsorted PBMCs, naive and antigen-experienced compartments could not be compared conclusively.

Libraries were constructed by 5' RACE. Reads for this sample came from an Illumina HiSeq 2500. A second PCR of roughly 7 to 12 cycles was performed with a sample-barcoded 5' primer and a J-beta primer mix. Each TCR beta cDNA molecule received a unique molecular identifier from a template-switch 5' adaptor carrying 12 random nucleotides. Each sample yielded at least 2.5 million CDR3-containing paired-end reads. All of the RNA was converted into first-strand cDNA using the Mint cDNA synthesis kit, with a TRBC-specific oligonucleotide serving as the primer. Following uracil-DNA glycosylase treatment, all cDNA underwent a first 18-cycle PCR with the universal primers M1SS and BC2_uni_R. The study's own analysis went as follows. For normalization, 1 million high-quality reads were randomly selected from each sample, with every read carrying a distinct molecular identifier. Instead of being binned into consensus sequences, reads that shared molecular identifiers were thrown out. MiTCR, set to a Q25 quality threshold and the strictest error-elimination algorithm, was used for CDR3 identification, clonotype clustering and error correction. A nonparametric unseen species model with Euler transformation was used to estimate lower-bound total TCR beta diversity. TCRdb reworked the public reads: Q25 trimming with fastp, MiXCR clone assembly, productive beta chains retained. Here each entry gathers all rows of one CDR3 protein and keeps the most common genes and DNA. The V and J calls and clone size are TCRdb's, not the authors'. The sample contains roughly 700,000 distinct CDR3 sequences, 20% to 30% of them found a single time. The leading ten clones occupy 9.4% of the sample.

The donors were about 40 Caucasian individuals from Russia, aged about 6 to 95 years, who were systemically healthy. Around 10 milliliters of peripheral blood were collected from each donor into EDTA-treated Vacutainer tubes. PBMCs were isolated by Ficoll-Paque density-gradient centrifugation, with at least 6 million obtained per sample. Trizol reagent was used to extract total RNA from the PBMCs, yielding at least 6 micrograms per sample. For every donor, flow cytometry on a PBMC aliquot measured the percentage of naive CD45RAhigh/CD27high T cells. These records were also assigned to another study, of T cells of mothers and their children. As the second paper documents: Donors were nine systemically healthy Caucasian individuals: three mothers and their six children. cDNA synthesis used all of the extracted RNA, with around 1.5 ug of RNA in each 15 ul reaction. Sample barcodes and 2-4 random nucleotides were added via the M1S primer in the second PCR. More than 8.5 million TCR beta CDR3 reads were obtained from each mother, and some 3 million reads were obtained from each child. In both related and unrelated pairs, thymic selection shapes the output of TCR recombination in a similar way, with inherited differences having only a minor effect. Normalized repertoire overlap in related mother-child pairs was always slightly higher than in unrelated mother-child pairs, but the difference was never significant. No persistent microchimeric T cell clones were detected, at a sensitivity of approximately 100 clones per million clonotypes. Deep NGS was used in the study to compare the TCR beta repertoires of mothers and children and to look for features that separate related mother-child pairs from unrelated individuals. Mothers averaged roughly 40 +/- 4 years of age and children averaged approximately 12 +/- 4 years. Libraries were sequenced on Illumina HiSeq 2000 with 100+100 nt paired-end reads after adapter ligation with NEBNext reagents. To avoid cross-contamination, the mother libraries and the child libraries were prepared a month apart and sequenced in separate runs. For each donor, somewhere between 500,000 and 2,000,000 distinct TCR beta clonotypes were identified. Naive TCR beta clonotypes were estimated from low-frequency clonotypes matched to each donor's FACS-determined naive share, without sorting.

Sequenced: blood. This TCR derives from a boy younger than 18 in good health.

CDR3 reads: CASSRLRGGNTEAFF. The DNA sequence is as follows: TGTGCCAGCAGCCGTCTTAGGGGAGGGAACACTGAAGCTTTCTTT. The chain uses TRBV7-2 and TRBJ1-1, with TRBD1 tentatively as D gene (5 bases match). Relative to germline, V is 5 bases shorter and J is 1 base shorter, with 14 bases between their ends. The germline V gene supplies CDR1 SGHTA and CDR2 FQGNSA. From its cysteine to its phenylalanine, the CDR3 spans 15 amino acids. The sequence is cut down to CDR3 DNA, 45 bases in frame from base 1.